The 9 T cell receptor beta chains reported below all come from one sample, sequenced in a study of molecular identifiers for immune sequencing clone quantification. From the PCR reads, TCRdb called clonotypes with MiXCR, one entry per CDR3 protein. The data show about 19,000 distinct CDR3 sequences, 20% to 25% seen once. The specimen was naive CD8+ T cells from blood, with Jurkat cell RNA spiked in. Subset meaning: FACS-sorted CD8+CD4-CCR7+CD45RA+ naive T cells. Receptor source: a human donor in good health. Some libraries in this study had Jurkat cell RNA spiked in.

This clonotype is medium-sized. The J gene is TRBJ1-2, the V gene TRBV7-9, with D uncertain. The germline gives CDR1 SEHNR, CDR2 FQNEAQ (reference sequence). The CDR3 contains 14 residues. V was shortened by 5 bases and J by 3 bases, with 13 bases between the two germline ends. The CDR3 reads CASSPVQEYYGYTF. The CDR3 DNA sequence: TGTGCCAGCAGCCCCGTGCAGGAATACTATGGCTACACCTTC.

V usage is TRBV12-3 or TRBV12-4 and J usage is TRBJ2-1; 7 bases fit TRBD2. The CDR3 has 13 amino acids. With V trimmed by 6 bases and J by 9 bases, 8 bases remained unmatched. CDR3: CASRNSGPGEQFF. The CDR3 nucleotides are TGTGCCAGCAGGAATAGCGGGCCCGGTGAGCAGTTCTTC.

With respect to this clonotype: This may be a read error: a much more frequent sequence differs by one nucleotide. The chain combines TRBV19 with TRBJ2-1; 11 bases fit TRBD2. The V gene's germline CDR1 is LNHDA and CDR2 SQIVND (reference sequence). There are 19 residues in the CDR3. The CDR3 loop reads CASSILITSGGSSYNERFF. The DNA of the CDR3 is TGTGCCAGTAGTATTCTAATAACTAGCGGGGGAAGCTCCTACAATGAGCGGTTCTTC.

V usage is TRBV15 and J usage is TRBJ2-1, with 12 nucleotides matching TRBD2. V dropped 1 base and J dropped 11; count of bases not matched to a gene: 15. The CDR3 spans 18 residues. The germline V gene encodes CDR1 LNHNV and CDR2 YYDKDF (reference sequence). Here the CDR3 reads CATSRVGTGTSGLDKQFF. The CDR3 nucleotides are TGTGCCACCAGCAGAGTGGGAACCGGGACTAGCGGGTTGGATAAGCAGTTCTTC.

The table lists this clonotype with many counts. The V gene is TRBV29-1, the J gene TRBJ2-3; TRBD2 agrees at 9 bases. The germline V gene encodes CDR1 SQVTM and CDR2 ANQGSEA. This CDR3 is built from 15 residues. V shed 1 base, J shed 6 bases, and the junction held 8 bases outside the gene matches. The CDR3: CSVEVSGRGEDTQYF. The CDR3 nucleotides are TGCAGCGTTGAAGTTAGCGGGAGAGGCGAGGATACGCAGTATTTT.

As to this clonotype: Since a much larger clone is just one base distant, this may be a read error. CDR3 nucleotide sequence: TGTGCCAGCAGCTCGACTAGCGGACCCTACAATGAGCAGTCCTTC. The encoded protein is CASSSTSGPYNEQSF. The V call is TRBV28, the J call TRBJ2-1, with TRBD2 matching over 9 bases. Germline CDR1 is MDHEN and CDR2 is SYDVKM. The CDR3 sequence is 15 residues long. Full variable domain (outside the CDR3, taken from reference TRBV28 and TRBJ2-1): DVKVTQSSRYLVKRTGEKVFLECVQDMDHENMFWYRQDPGLGLRLIYFSYDVKMKEKGDIPEGYSVSREKKERFSLILESASTNQTSMYLCASSSTSGPYNEQSFGPGTRLTVL.

This clonotype qualifies as medium-sized. The chain is built from TRBV7-9 and TRBJ2-7; TRBD2 matches at 7 bases. V lost 4 bases and J lost 0; bases outside the gene matches: 3. This CDR3 comprises 14 residues. Germline CDR1 reads SEHNR; CDR2 reads FQNEAQ (reference sequence). CDR3 coding DNA: TGTGCCAGCAGCTATACTAGCGCCTCCTACGAGCAGTACTTC. This translates into CASSYTSASYEQYF.

This clonotype was detected ten times or more. This rearrangement joins TRBV9 to TRBJ2-6, with a tentative D call TRBD2 (5 bases). Per the germline V gene, CDR1 is SGDLS and CDR2 is YYNGEE. V was clipped by 0 bases and J by 0 bases, with 10 bases between them. The CDR3 is 17 amino acids. The CDR3 protein is CASSVDRGSSGANVLTF. CDR3 DNA: TGTGCCAGCAGCGTAGACCGGGGTTCCTCTGGGGCCAACGTCCTGACTTTC.

This clonotype was seen at least ten times. V usage is TRBV4-3 and J usage is TRBJ2-2; TRBD1 might be the D (6 bases). V lost 0 bases and J 0 bases, leaving 11 bases between the germline ends. This CDR3 has 17 amino acids. Germline V gene data show CDR1 as LGHNA and CDR2 as YSLEER. CDR3: CASSQDPAGANTGELFF. CDR3 coding DNA: TGCGCCAGCAGCCAAGATCCGGCAGGGGCGAACACCGGGGAGCTGTTTTTT.